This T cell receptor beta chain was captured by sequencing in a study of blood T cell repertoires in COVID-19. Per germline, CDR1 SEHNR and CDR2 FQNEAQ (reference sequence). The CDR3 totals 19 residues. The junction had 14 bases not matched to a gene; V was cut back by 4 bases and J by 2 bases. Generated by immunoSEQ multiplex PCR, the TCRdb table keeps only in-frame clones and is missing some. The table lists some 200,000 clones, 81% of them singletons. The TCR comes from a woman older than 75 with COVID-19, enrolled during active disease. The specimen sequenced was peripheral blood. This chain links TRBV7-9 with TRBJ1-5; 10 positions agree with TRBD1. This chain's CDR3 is CASSSVTGGRLGGNQPQHF. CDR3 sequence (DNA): TGTGCCAGCAGCTCCGTGACAGGGGGCCGACTAGGTGGCAATCAGCCCCAGCATTTT.